This entry lists 5 T cell receptor beta chains sequenced from one sample in a study of blood T cells in healthy people across ages (dated by TCRdb to the mid-2010s). Libraries were built with 5' RACE. Sequencing relied on an Illumina HiSeq 2500. A second about 6 to 11 cycle PCR used a sample-barcoded 5' primer and a J-beta primer mix. TCRdb redid the processing of the public reads, applying fastp at Q25 and MiXCR, and retained in-frame beta chains. Every entry covers one CDR3 protein and lists the most common genes and DNA from its rows. This sample comprises 850,000 to 1,300,000 distinct CDR3 sequences, 40% to 55% of them detected only once. The ten largest clones add up to approximately 17% of the sample. The sample was blood. Receptor source: a woman aged 55 to 70 in good health.

This clonotype has at least ten counts. CDR3 residues: CSVRSGYEQYF. The DNA of the CDR3 is TGCAGCGTTCGGAGCGGCTACGAGCAGTACTTC. The chain combines TRBV29-1 with TRBJ2-7; maybe TRBD2 (5 bases). Germline V gene data show CDR1 as SQVTM and CDR2 as ANQGSEA. V was shortened by 5 bases and J by 3 bases, with 8 bases between the two germline ends. This CDR3 comprises 11 residues.

The chain links TRBV24-1 to TRBJ2-5; a weak D match, TRBD1 (5 bases). The CDR3 is 14 amino acids. Per germline, CDR1 KGHDR and CDR2 SFDVKD. V was trimmed by 7 bases and J by 2 bases, leaving 13 bases between them. CDR3 sequence (DNA): TGTGCCACCAGCGGCCCAGGGTATCAAGAGACCCAGTACTTC. This codes for CATSGPGYQETQYF.

The chain uses TRBV6-5 and TRBJ2-7, with 8 bases aligning to TRBD1. V shed 6 bases and J 2 bases; nucleotides not matched to a gene: 9. CDR3 length equals 15 residues. Germline V gene lookup returns CDR1 MNHEY and CDR2 SVGAGI. The CDR3 DNA sequence: TGTGCCAGCAGCTCTGTTGGGACAGGCGCCTACGAGCAGTACTTC. This translates into CASSSVGTGAYEQYF.

This clonotype has just a few counts. This CDR3 is CASSQGGTVVSYNEQFF. The CDR3 nucleotides are TGTGCCAGCAGCCAAGGGGGGACAGTAGTTTCCTACAATGAGCAGTTCTTC. The chain is built from TRBV14 and TRBJ2-1, with 7 bases lining up with TRBD1. The ends lost 1 base at V and 1 base at J; junction bases unmatched: 7. Germline V gene data show CDR1 as SGHDN and CDR2 as FVKESK. The length of the CDR3 is 17 residues.

The chain employs TRBV7-2 and TRBJ2-7; a possible D gene is TRBD1 (6 bases). Trimming stripped 5 bases from V and 3 bases from J, with 20 bases between. From germline, CDR1 is SGHTA and CDR2 FQGNSA. The CDR3 has 16 residues. This CDR3 is CASSHRESNTGYEQYF. The CDR3 DNA is TGTGCCAGCAGCCACAGGGAATCGAATACCGGCTACGAGCAGTACTTC.